This passage covers 3 T cell receptor beta chains from one sample sequenced in a study of blood T cell repertoires in COVID-19. Produced via immunoSEQ multiplex PCR; TCRdb's table is partial and in-frame only. Here the sample spans roughly 350,000 clones, around 85% being singletons. The sequencing input was peripheral blood. The receptors originated from a woman under 30 with acute or convalescent COVID-19.

This clone was recorded only once. V usage is TRBV5-1 and J usage is TRBJ1-4; TRBD1 matches 7 bases. CDR1 is SGHRS, CDR2 YFSETQ, per germline. Germline trimming cut 4 bases from V and 6 bases from J; bases unmatched to any gene: 9. The CDR3 spans 15 residues. CDR3 bases: TGCGCCAGCAGCCCGTACGGGACAGCCTATGAAAAACTGTTTTTT. As protein: CASSPYGTAYEKLFF.

The chain recombines TRBV27 with TRBJ2-3, with D maybe TRBD1 (6 bases). V was shortened by 4 bases and J by 0 bases, with 11 bases between the two germline ends. This CDR3 has 15 residues. The germline CDR1 and CDR2 sequences are MNHEY and SMNVEV (reference sequence). CDR3 loop: CASSSGVGSTDTQYF. Here the CDR3 DNA reads TGTGCCAGCAGTTCAGGGGTAGGGAGCACAGATACGCAGTATTTT.

This chain connects TRBV11-3 to TRBJ2-2, with 16 nucleotides matching TRBD2. Germline trimming cut 4 bases from V and 6 bases from J; bases unmatched to any gene: 2. Germline V CDR1 and CDR2: SGHNT, YENEEA. This CDR3 region has 16 residues. The CDR3 region is CASSWGLAGGPGELFF. In DNA form, the CDR3 reads TGTGCCAGCAGCTGGGGACTAGCGGGAGGGCCCGGGGAGCTGTTTTTT.